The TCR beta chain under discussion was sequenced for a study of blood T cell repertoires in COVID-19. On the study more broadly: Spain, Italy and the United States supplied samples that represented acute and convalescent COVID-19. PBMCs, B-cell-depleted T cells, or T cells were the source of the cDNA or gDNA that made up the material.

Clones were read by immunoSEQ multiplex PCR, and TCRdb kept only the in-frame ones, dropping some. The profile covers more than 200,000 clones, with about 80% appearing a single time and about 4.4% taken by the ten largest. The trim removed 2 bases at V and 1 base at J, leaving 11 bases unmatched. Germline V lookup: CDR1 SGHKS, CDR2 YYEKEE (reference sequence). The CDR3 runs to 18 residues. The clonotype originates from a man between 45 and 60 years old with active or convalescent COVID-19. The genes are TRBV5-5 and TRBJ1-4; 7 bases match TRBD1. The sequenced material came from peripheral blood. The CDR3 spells CASSFSPTGSGTNEKLFF. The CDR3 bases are TGTGCCAGCAGCTTCTCGCCGACAGGGAGTGGAACTAATGAAAAACTGTTTTTT.